Shown below are 8 T cell receptor beta chains from a single sample sequenced in a study of control samples from healthy donors and cancer patients. Data came from immunoSEQ multiplex PCR; TCRdb stores just in-frame clones and leaves some out. The profile covers about 130,000 clones, with almost 95% appearing a single time and approximately 0.58% taken by the ten largest. The source material was PBMCs. Receptor source: an older man with head and neck cancer.

The rearrangement joins TRBV5-1 to TRBJ1-1; 7 nucleotides line up with TRBD1. The CDR3 spans 14 residues. J was trimmed by 1 base and V by 6 bases; bases with no gene match: 6. Germline V gene data show CDR1 as SGHRS and CDR2 as YFSETQ. The CDR3 here is CASNKDRRNTEAFF. The CDR3 DNA reads TGCGCCAGCAACAAGGACAGGCGGAACACTGAAGCTTTCTTT.

This sequence joins TRBV28 and TRBJ2-7, with TRBD2 identical over 16 bases. Germline CDR1 is MDHEN and CDR2 is SYDVKM. Trimming took 3 bases from V and 1 from J; bases not matched to a gene: 9. The CDR3 contains 19 residues. Here the CDR3 DNA reads TGTGCCAGCAGTTTTCCCGGGACTAGCGGGAGGGGAGGGTCCTACGAGCAGTACTTC. As protein: CASSFPGTSGRGGSYEQYF.

This clone showed up just once. The gene calls are TRBV7-9 and TRBJ1-1; D gene ambiguous. The CDR3 runs 13 residues. The germline V gene has CDR1 SEHNR and CDR2 FQNEAQ (reference sequence). The V end was cut by 0 bases, the J end by 6 bases, with 8 bases between. In DNA, the CDR3 is TGTGCCAGCAGCTTAGCGCGCAGTCCTGAAGCTTTCTTT. It encodes CASSLARSPEAFF.

The chain joins TRBV18 to TRBJ2-1, with 10 bases fitting TRBD2. The ends lost 3 bases at V and 2 bases at J; junction bases unmatched: 4. The V gene's germline CDR1 is KGHSH and CDR2 LQKENI. CDR3 length: 16 amino acids. The CDR3 sequence is CASSPRLAGAYNEQFF. CDR3 coding DNA: TGTGCCAGCTCACCCCGGCTAGCGGGAGCCTACAATGAGCAGTTCTTC. The full variable domain, in which reference TRBV18 and TRBJ2-1 provide the parts outside the CDR3, is NAGVMQNPRHLVRRRGQEARLRCSPMKGHSHVYWYRQLPEEGLKFMVYLQKENIIDESGMPKERFSAEFPKEGPSILRIQQVVRGDSAAYFCASSPRLAGAYNEQFFGPGTRLTVL.

This chain links TRBV7-9 with TRBJ1-2; 7 bases fit TRBD1. CDR1 SEHNR and CDR2 FQNEAQ come from the germline V gene (reference sequence). Trimming took 3 bases from V and 7 from J; bases not matched to a gene: 11. This CDR3 contains 15 residues. The CDR3 protein is CASSFAQGGRIGYTF. CDR3 nucleotide sequence: TGTGCCAGCAGCTTTGCCCAGGGGGGAAGGATTGGCTACACCTTC.

The genes are TRBV19 and TRBJ2-7; D gene unclear. Trimming pared 2 bases from V and 0 bases from J, leaving 11 bases between. This CDR3 has 15 residues. Germline CDR1 is LNHDA and CDR2 is SQIVND (reference sequence). The CDR3 sequence is CASSIPSLSSYEQYF. CDR3 nucleotides: TGTGCCAGTAGTATACCAAGTTTAAGCTCCTACGAGCAGTACTTC.

CDR3 DNA: TGTGCCAGCAGTCGTGAAGTAGCGGGGGGTACCTACAATGAGCAGTTCTTC. Its protein is CASSREVAGGTYNEQFF. This rearrangement joins TRBV27 to TRBJ2-1; 10 nucleotides line up with TRBD2. Germline lookup yields CDR1 MNHEY and CDR2 SMNVEV (reference sequence). This CDR3 is 17 amino acids long. The ends lost 5 bases at V and 2 bases at J; junction bases unmatched: 9.

The rearrangement uses TRBV5-8 and TRBJ1-5; D gene unclear. With 0 bases removed from V and 7 bases from J, the gap between germline ends came to 11 bases. The CDR3 totals 14 residues. The germline V gene encodes CDR1 SGHTS and CDR2 YDEGEE. CDR3 bases: TGTGCCAGCAGCTTGGCCAAGATGGGACAGCCCCAGCATTTT. Its protein product is CASSLAKMGQPQHF.